Following are 31 T cell receptor beta chains from one sample sequenced in a study of vaccination and CD4 T cells after COVID-19. This sample's treatment: approximately nine-day PBMC culture with coronavirus spike peptide pools or control peptides (ViraFEST assay). Sequenced with the Oncomine TCR Beta short-read assay was DNA taken from cultured CD4+ T cells. Via MiXCR, TCRdb re-called the PCR reads, giving one row per CDR3 protein. The sample has 15,000 or so distinct CDR3 sequences, about 29% seen once. The antigens of these receptors remain unknown. The sequencing sample was made of cultured CD4+ T cells from blood. The receptors here all came from a human donor with COVID-19.

The chain joins TRBV6-5 to TRBJ1-4; D gene ambiguous. This CDR3 has 14 amino acids. Germline V gene lookup returns CDR1 MNHEY and CDR2 SVGAGI. V gave up 2 bases and J gave up 5 bases, with 9 bases separating them. This chain's CDR3 is CASSYGRVNEKLFF. CDR3 coding DNA: TGTGCCAGCAGTTACGGGCGGGTAAATGAAAAACTGTTTTTT.

There are a few counts of this clonotype. The CDR3 coding sequence is TGTGCCACGGGACTAGCGGGGGCGGAGACCGGGGAGCTGTTTTTT. It encodes CATGLAGAETGELFF. The rearrangement joins TRBV10-3 to TRBJ2-2; 14 nucleotides agree with TRBD2. The V gene's germline CDR1 is ENHRY and CDR2 SYGVKD. V shed 10 bases, J shed 5 bases, and the junction held 6 bases outside the gene matches. The CDR3 has 15 residues.

The chain combines TRBV10-2 with TRBJ1-5; D not certain. Germline CDR1 is WSHSY and CDR2 is SAAADI. Trimming pared 3 bases from V and 0 bases from J, leaving 9 bases between. The CDR3 extends over 15 amino acids. CDR3 in amino acids: CASSDLTNSNQPQHF. CDR3 bases: TGCGCCAGCAGTGATTTGACAAATAGCAATCAGCCCCAGCATTTT.

J is TRBJ2-7 and V is TRBV2; D perhaps matches TRBD1 (5 bases). The V and J ends lost 7 bases and 5 bases respectively, with 15 bases between them. This CDR3 region has 13 residues. CDR1 SNHLY and CDR2 FYNNEI come from the germline V gene. This chain's CDR3 is CASIGWGLDEQYF. In DNA form, the CDR3 reads TGTGCCAGCATCGGCTGGGGCCTGGACGAGCAGTACTTC.

A few counts support this clonotype. This sequence joins TRBV7-2 and TRBJ2-5; 8 bases fit TRBD2. Germline V gene lookup returns CDR1 SGHTA and CDR2 FQGNSA. V dropped 4 bases and J dropped 5; count of bases not matched to a gene: 6. The CDR3 spans 14 residues. The CDR3, as DNA: TGTGCCAGCAGCTCCAGCGGGGGCGGGGAGACCCAGTACTTC. Protein product: CASSSSGGGETQYF.

The rearrangement uses TRBV27 and TRBJ2-2; D remains unclear. V was trimmed by 5 bases and J by 6 bases, leaving 13 bases between them. This CDR3 comprises 14 residues. The germline V gene has CDR1 MNHEY and CDR2 SMNVEV (reference sequence). The DNA for the CDR3 is TGTGCCAGCAGTCGAACCGGCGGCTCCGGGGAGCTGTTTTTT. It encodes CASSRTGGSGELFF.

This CDR3 reads CASTSLGYNGYTF. The CDR3 DNA follows: TGTGCCAGCACCTCCTTGGGGTATAATGGCTACACCTTC. The V gene is TRBV28, the J gene TRBJ1-2, with D unclear. V lost 7 bases to trimming and J lost 6 bases, with 15 bases between them. Germline V CDR1 and CDR2: MDHEN, SYDVKM. The CDR3 is 13 residues long.

This chain connects TRBV30 to TRBJ2-5, with D unresolved. This CDR3 is 13 amino acids long. CDR1 and CDR2 (germline): GTSNPN, SVGIG (reference sequence). Trimming shortened V by 0 bases and J by 3 bases, and 8 bases separated the two germline ends. The CDR3 nucleotides are TGTGCCTGGAGTGTTGGGATAAAAGAGACCCAGTACTTC. It yields the protein CAWSVGIKETQYF.

V usage is TRBV4-2 and J usage is TRBJ2-3; 12 nucleotides agree with TRBD2. The CDR3 length is 16 residues. Germline values: CDR1 LGHNA, CDR2 YNFKEQ. V was clipped by 4 bases and J by 5 bases; unmatched bases: 7. Here the CDR3 reads CASSRSSGGAKDTQYF. DNA for the CDR3: TGTGCCAGCAGCCGTTCTAGCGGGGGGGCAAAAGATACGCAGTATTTT.

This clonotype was detected a few times. The chain couples TRBV7-2 to TRBJ1-1, with a weak D call TRBD1 (6 bases). V lost 6 bases and J lost 5, with 22 bases in between. The CDR3 runs to 16 residues. The germline gives CDR1 SGHTA, CDR2 FQGNSA. CDR3 sequence (DNA): TGTGCCAGCAGTCCCCAGGGCCCGGGGGCTGGGACTGAAGCTTTCTTT. Amino acids: CASSPQGPGAGTEAFF.

This sequence joins TRBV14 and TRBJ2-5, with unresolved D. Trimming removed 5 bases from V and 3 bases from J, with 13 bases in between. There are 14 residues in the CDR3. Germline V gives CDR1 SGHDN, CDR2 FVKESK. The CDR3, as DNA: TGTGCCAGCAGCGCAACCCTTAGGAAAGAGACCCAGTACTTC. It specifies CASSATLRKETQYF.

This rearrangement joins TRBV5-4 to TRBJ2-7; 8 bases align to TRBD1. Germline CDR1 SGHNT, CDR2 YYREEE (reference sequence). The trim removed 1 base at V and 1 base at J, leaving 4 bases unmatched. This CDR3 spans 15 amino acids. The CDR3 DNA reads TGTGCCAGCAGCTTGAGGCAGGGGGCGTCCTACGAGCAGTACTTC. Translation: CASSLRQGASYEQYF.

V is TRBV20-1 and J is TRBJ2-7; perhaps TRBD2 as D (5 bases). Trimming left V 3 bases short and J 0 bases short, with 9 bases between. The CDR3 is 13 residues long. Germline loops: CDR1 DFQATT, CDR2 SNEGSKA (reference sequence). Here the CDR3 reads CSASGVLSYEQYF. The CDR3, as DNA: TGCAGTGCTAGCGGGGTCCTCTCCTACGAGCAGTACTTC.

Relative to its sample, this clonotype is medium-sized. The chain combines TRBV7-6 with TRBJ1-3; 9 positions match TRBD1. There are 15 residues in the CDR3. After removal of 1 base from V and 2 bases from J, the junction contained 0 bases not matched to a gene. In germline, CDR1 is SGHVS, CDR2 FNYEAQ. Here the CDR3 DNA reads TGTGCCAGCAGCTTAGACAGGGGGCCTGGAAACACCATATATTTT. Its translation is CASSLDRGPGNTIYF.

The V gene is TRBV28, the J gene TRBJ1-5, with D perhaps matching TRBD1 (5 bases). The CDR3 covers 12 residues. The germline gives CDR1 MDHEN, CDR2 SYDVKM. Trimming took 10 bases from V and 2 from J, leaving 9 bases between them. The CDR3 is CATWGGNQPQHF. The CDR3 DNA reads as TGTGCCACCTGGGGGGGCAATCAGCCCCAGCATTTT. The whole variable domain, remainder taken from reference TRBV28 and TRBJ1-5, is DVKVTQSSRYLVKRTGEKVFLECVQDMDHENMFWYRQDPGLGLRLIYFSYDVKMKEKGDIPEGYSVSREKKERFSLILESASTNQTSMYLCATWGGNQPQHFGDGTRLSIL.

This chain connects TRBV20-1 to TRBJ2-7; 8 bases align to TRBD2. Germline assignment: CDR1 DFQATT and CDR2 SNEGSKA (reference sequence). This CDR3 region has 14 residues. Trimming took 3 bases from V and 1 from J; bases not matched to a gene: 5. CDR3 DNA sequence: TGCAGTGCTAGGGGACTAGAACGATCCTACGAGCAGTACTTC. As protein: CSARGLERSYEQYF.

Only a few counts were recorded for this clonotype. The genes are TRBV11-3 and TRBJ2-2; D is possibly TRBD2 (5 bases). The CDR3 runs to 16 residues. V was cut by 5 bases and J by 2 bases, with 15 bases left in between. Germline CDR1 reads SGHNT; CDR2 reads YENEEA. The CDR3 sequence is CASSPPAGVNTGELFF. CDR3 coding DNA: TGTGCCAGCAGCCCGCCCGCCGGGGTCAACACCGGGGAGCTGTTTTTT.

The chain is built from TRBV7-9 and TRBJ2-7; 9 nucleotides agree with TRBD1. The CDR3 has 14 amino acids. Germline assignment: CDR1 SEHNR and CDR2 FQNEAQ (reference sequence). V dropped 3 bases and J dropped 6; count of bases not matched to a gene: 6. DNA of the CDR3: TGTGCCAGCAGCTTCACCGGGACAGGGTCCGAGCAGTACTTC. Protein sequence: CASSFTGTGSEQYF.

This clonotype appeared once. This rearrangement joins TRBV2 to TRBJ1-1; 7 positions agree with TRBD1. This CDR3 has 15 residues. V was clipped by 6 bases and J by 2 bases; unmatched bases: 9. Germline loops: CDR1 SNHLY, CDR2 FYNNEI. CDR3 in amino acids: CASRPGTASNTEAFF. The CDR3, as DNA: TGTGCCAGCAGACCCGGGACAGCCTCAAACACTGAAGCTTTCTTT.

The chain joins TRBV23-1 to TRBJ2-2; D ambiguous. TRBV23-1 is recorded as an ORF, its role being uncertain. There are 15 residues in the CDR3. V lost 0 bases and J lost 4, with 9 bases in between. For the CDR3, the DNA is TGCGCCAGCAGTCAATCAGAGGACCGCACCGGGGAGCTGTTTTTT. Translated: CASSQSEDRTGELFF.

Comment on this clonotype: This may arise from a read error, as a much more abundant clone is one base away. The chain recombines TRBV6-2 or TRBV6-3 with TRBJ1-2; weak D call: TRBD1 (5 bases). Germline V CDR1 and CDR2: MNHEY, SVGEGT. This CDR3 comprises 14 residues. V lost 8 bases and J 7 bases, leaving 20 bases between the germline ends. The CDR3 reads CASGLTGRSSGYTF. The CDR3 DNA reads as TGTGCCAGCGGTTTAACAGGACGGTCTAGTGGCTACACCTTC.

The chain uses TRBV18 and TRBJ1-5; 10 bases are a match to TRBD1. CDR3 length: 15 amino acids. Looked up from germline, CDR1 is KGHSH and CDR2 is LQKENI. V lost 3 bases and J lost 5; bases outside the gene matches: 4. The chain's CDR3 is CASSPPGQGYQPQHF. CDR3 sequence (DNA): TGTGCCAGCTCACCCCCGGGACAGGGGTATCAGCCCCAGCATTTT.

This clonotype was observed a few times. CDR3 coding DNA: TGCAGTTCCTCCAGGCGGGACATACAAGAGACCCAGTACTTC. Protein product: CSSSRRDIQETQYF. The chain recombines TRBV29-1 with TRBJ2-5; tentatively, D is TRBD1 or TRBD2 (6 bases each). The CDR3 is 14 residues long. Germline-derived CDR1 and CDR2 are SQVTM and ANQGSEA. Full variable domain (rest looked up from reference TRBV29-1 and TRBJ2-5): SAVISQKPSRDICQRGTSLTIQCQVDSQVTMMFWYRQQPGQSLTLIATANQGSEATYESGFVIDKFPISRPNLTFSTLTVSNMSPEDSSIYLCSSSRRDIQETQYFGPGTRLLVL.

This clonotype turned up a few times. This chain connects TRBV4-1 to TRBJ1-2; D gene ambiguous. Germline V gives CDR1 MGHRA, CDR2 YSYEKL. The V gene lost 0 bases and the J gene lost 0 bases, with 11 bases spanning the gap. This CDR3 is built from 16 residues. The CDR3 is CASSQDRDSANYGYTF. The DNA of the CDR3 is TGCGCCAGCAGCCAAGATCGGGATTCGGCTAACTATGGCTACACCTTC.

This clonotype is classed as medium-sized. V is TRBV20-1 and J is TRBJ1-5, with TRBD1 as a possible D gene (6 bases). Germline values: CDR1 DFQATT, CDR2 SNEGSKA (reference sequence). Trimming took off 3 bases at V and 2 bases at J, with 14 bases between the two ends. This CDR3 has 15 amino acids. CDR3 sequence: CSARSSRGRNQPQHF. CDR3 nucleotides: TGCAGTGCTAGGTCTTCCAGGGGTCGCAATCAGCCCCAGCATTTT.

This clonotype was seen a handful of times. V is TRBV19 and J is TRBJ1-6, with D perhaps TRBD1 (5 bases). Per the germline V gene, CDR1 is LNHDA and CDR2 is SQIVND (reference sequence). V lost 5 bases to trimming and J lost 9 bases, with 26 bases between them. The CDR3 extends over 18 amino acids. CDR3 nucleotides: TGTGCCAGTAGTCCCCGGAGGAGACTAGGGGAATCAGGTTCACCCCTCCACTTT. It yields the protein CASSPRRRLGESGSPLHF.

In this sample, this clonotype turned up a few times. The rearrangement uses TRBV24-1 and TRBJ1-3; D possibly corresponds to TRBD1 (5 bases). Germline CDR1 and CDR2: KGHDR and SFDVKD. Trimming removed 1 base from V and 4 bases from J, with 10 bases in between. The length of the CDR3 is 15 residues. CDR3 sequence reads: CATSDLSRQGNTIYF. DNA for the CDR3: TGTGCCACCAGTGATTTAAGTAGACAGGGAAACACCATATATTTT.

The gene calls are TRBV20-1 and TRBJ2-3; possibly TRBD1 for D (6 bases). The V gene's germline CDR1 is DFQATT and CDR2 SNEGSKA (reference sequence). The CDR3 has 12 amino acids. Between the trimmed V and J ends, which lost 6 bases and 1 base, there was a span of 8 bases. CDR3 sequence reads: CSARTGTDTQYF. The CDR3 DNA reads TGCAGTGCAAGGACAGGCACAGATACGCAGTATTTT.

V usage is TRBV10-3 and J usage is TRBJ2-3; 10 bases align to TRBD1. The CDR3 extends over 15 amino acids. Germline-derived CDR1 and CDR2 are ENHRY and SYGVKD. Trimming cost V 6 bases and J 5 bases; bases outside gene matches: 8. The DNA of the CDR3 is TGTGCCATCAGCCCCGGGACAGGGGCTGGAGATACGCAGTATTTT. This sequence encodes CAISPGTGAGDTQYF.

This clonotype was observed a handful of times. The chain carries TRBV6-2 or TRBV6-3 and TRBJ2-1, with 10 positions matching TRBD1. The CDR3 runs 14 residues. The V segment lost 6 bases and the J segment 9 bases; nucleotides outside the gene matches: 8. Germline CDR1 reads MNHEY; CDR2 reads SVGEGT. The CDR3 DNA reads TGTGCCAGCAGGACAGGGGGCTCGGTAGGTGAGCAGTTCTTC. Translating gives CASRTGGSVGEQFF.

The V and J genes are TRBV7-6 and TRBJ2-5, with D maybe TRBD2 (5 bases). The CDR3 covers 16 residues. Germline-derived CDR1 and CDR2 are SGHVS and FNYEAQ. The V gene lost 4 bases and the J gene lost 3 bases, with 18 bases spanning the gap. This CDR3 reads CASSSVGLAGEETQYF. The DNA of the CDR3 is TGTGCCAGCAGCTCGGTGGGATTAGCCGGGGAAGAGACCCAGTACTTC.